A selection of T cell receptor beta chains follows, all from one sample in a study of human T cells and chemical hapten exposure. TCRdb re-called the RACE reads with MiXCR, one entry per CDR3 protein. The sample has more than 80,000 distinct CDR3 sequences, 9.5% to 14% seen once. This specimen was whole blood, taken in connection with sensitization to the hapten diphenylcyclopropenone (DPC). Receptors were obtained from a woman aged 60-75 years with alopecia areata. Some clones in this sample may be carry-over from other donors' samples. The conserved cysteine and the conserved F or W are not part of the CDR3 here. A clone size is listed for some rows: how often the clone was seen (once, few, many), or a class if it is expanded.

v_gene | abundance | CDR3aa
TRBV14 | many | ASSQRNNEKLF
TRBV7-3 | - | ASSLAEGLK
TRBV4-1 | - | ASTPSSYNEQF
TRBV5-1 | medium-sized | ASSSPGTGVFEAF
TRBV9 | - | ASSVESRGEKLF
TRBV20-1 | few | SAITGTGGGYGYT
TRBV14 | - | ASSQDFVSGELF
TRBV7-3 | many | ASSLGSVYEQF
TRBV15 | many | ATSRGLAGSFADTQY
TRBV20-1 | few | SAPHPSTGGIQAF
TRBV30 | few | AWVEKSGSTDTQY
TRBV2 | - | ASSVTWTSGGPTTDTQY
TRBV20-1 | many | SARDYQGADTQY
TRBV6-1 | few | ASSEAAGTDYGYT
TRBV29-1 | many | SVGTAGGGYT
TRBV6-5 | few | ASSYTWTGGPYEQY
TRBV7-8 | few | ASSLGPKGAQETQY
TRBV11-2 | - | ASSLGTSGRNNEQF
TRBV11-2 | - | ASSLDGDSSYEQY
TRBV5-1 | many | ASSLGPDGYT
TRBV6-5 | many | ASSYSGPPYEQY
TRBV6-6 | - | ASSYSVTGPGQY
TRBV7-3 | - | ASSLAGTVNTEAF
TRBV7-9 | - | ASRGGTVYSPLH
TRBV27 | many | ASSMNVAGRAF
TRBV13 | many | ASSLKFSGVRAYEQY
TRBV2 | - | ASSDVASGRYNEQF
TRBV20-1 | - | SARVEGDTEAF
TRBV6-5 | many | ASSYSSSGGAGNTDTQY
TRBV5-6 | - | ASSLDRGIDTDTQY
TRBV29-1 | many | SVEGAGAPNTEAF
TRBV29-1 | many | SVEAGTGGSGEQY
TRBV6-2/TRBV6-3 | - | ASSLLAGVVHEQY
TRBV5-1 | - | ASSFGGGVYGYT
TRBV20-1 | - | SARDSGASGDYNEQF
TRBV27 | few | ASSAQPTGLGQPQH
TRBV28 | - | ASSLGQPGNTEAF
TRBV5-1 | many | ASSLAANSPLH
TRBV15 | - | ATSSGAGRDIQY
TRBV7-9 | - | ASRRGGTEAF
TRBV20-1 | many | SASKGAPYNEQF